Listed below are T cell receptor beta chains from one sample, sequenced in a study of blood T cells in healthy people across ages. TCRdb re-analysed the 5' RACE reads in MiXCR, keeping a single row per CDR3 protein. The sample has about 720,000 distinct CDR3 sequences; 22% are singletons. Sequenced sample: blood. The receptors were sampled from a man aged 70-80 years in good health. Each CDR3 is given with its conserved first and last residue. Fields, in order: clone size, J gene, CDR3 length, D gene, V gene, CDR3 DNA, CDR3 protein. D genes are given only for firm matches. Some rows have no size entry. The others give once, few or many, or a class for an expanded clone.

NA,TRBJ2-5,15,TRBD1,TRBV5-1,TGCGCCAGCAGCTTGCTGGGACAGGGGCAAGAGACCCAGTACTTC,CASSLLGQGQETQYF
NA,TRBJ2-1,12,TRBD2,TRBV29-1,TGCAGCGTAGCGGGTGGGGGAGGGGAGCAGTTCTTC,CSVAGGGGEQFF
many,TRBJ2-5,14,NA,TRBV3-1,TGTGCCAGCAGTCTAAATGGGGTGGAAGAGACCCAGTACTTC,CASSLNGVEETQYF
NA,TRBJ2-2,16,TRBD2,TRBV25-1,TGTGCCAGCAGTGTAGCGGGGGCCAGGAACACCGGGGAGCTGTTTTTT,CASSVAGARNTGELFF
few,TRBJ2-7,13,NA,TRBV12-3/TRBV12-4,TGTGCCAGCAAGCAGGGTTTTTCCCACGAGCAGTACTTC,CASKQGFSHEQYF
NA,TRBJ1-2,15,NA,TRBV7-9,TGTGCCAGCAGCTTAGAAGACAGGACTACCTATGGCTACACCTTC,CASSLEDRTTYGYTF
NA,TRBJ2-5,13,NA,TRBV10-3,TGTGCCATCAGTGATTTGGACGGAGAGACCCAGTACTTC,CAISDLDGETQYF
few,TRBJ2-2,15,NA,TRBV30,TGTGCCTGGAGTGTACGGGAGGGGGCGTCCGGGGAGCTGTTTTTT,CAWSVREGASGELFF
NA,TRBJ1-1,13,NA,TRBV7-2,TGTGCCAGCAGCCACAGGGTAATCCCTAAAGCTTTCTTT,CASSHRVIPKAFF
NA,TRBJ2-7,14,TRBD1,TRBV5-6,TGTGCCAGCAGCCGGGAAACAGGGGTCGGCGAGCAGTACTTC,CASSRETGVGEQYF
few,TRBJ2-1,14,NA,TRBV5-5,TGTGCCAGCAGCTTGGTCGGGACCACCAATGAGCAGTTCTTC,CASSLVGTTNEQFF
NA,TRBJ1-3,14,NA,TRBV7-9,TGTGCCAGCAGCTTAAACAGCTTGGGAAACACCATATATTTT,CASSLNSLGNTIYF
NA,TRBJ2-3,16,NA,TRBV7-3,TGTGCCAGCAGCTTAACGGGGGAGGGGGTCACAGATACGCAGTATTTT,CASSLTGEGVTDTQYF
NA,TRBJ2-5,13,NA,TRBV30,TGTGCCTGGAGTGTTCATCTTGGAGAGACCCAGTACTTC,CAWSVHLGETQYF
NA,TRBJ2-1,15,NA,TRBV11-3,TGTGCCAGCAGCCCCCAAGGAAACACCTACAATGAGCAGTTCTTC,CASSPQGNTYNEQFF
NA,TRBJ1-1,13,NA,TRBV7-9,TGTGCCAGCAGCCTTCCAGAGAGGGCTGAAGCTTTCTTT,CASSLPERAEAFF
few,TRBJ2-7,14,NA,TRBV7-8,TGTGCCAGCAGCTCATCCAGGCTATCCTACGAGCAGTACTTC,CASSSSRLSYEQYF
NA,TRBJ1-1,16,TRBD1,TRBV5-6,TGTGCCAGCAGCTTCGGGACAGTGAGATCTAACACTGAAGCTTTCTTT,CASSFGTVRSNTEAFF
NA,TRBJ2-7,14,TRBD2,TRBV18,TGTGCCAGCTCAGTCGGGACTAGCAGAGACGAGCAGTACTTC,CASSVGTSRDEQYF
NA,TRBJ2-3,13,NA,TRBV12-3/TRBV12-4,TGTGCCAGCAGGAGGTCCTTAGGGGATACGCAGTATTTT,CASRRSLGDTQYF
NA,TRBJ2-1,14,TRBD2,TRBV20-1,TGCAGTGCTAGACTTAGCGGGCCAAACAATGAGCAGTTCTTC,CSARLSGPNNEQFF
NA,TRBJ1-6,16,TRBD1,TRBV20-1,TGCAGTGCTAGCCTCGGAGGGGGCGACTATAATTCACCCCTCCACTTT,CSASLGGGDYNSPLHF
NA,TRBJ2-7,15,TRBD1,TRBV7-6,TGTGCCAGCAGCTTAGGTGGGGGACAGGGAGGCGAGCAGTACTTC,CASSLGGGQGGEQYF
NA,TRBJ2-3,17,TRBD2,TRBV3-1,TGTGCCAGCAGCCTCATAGCGGGAGCCGCAGGCACAGATACGCAGTATTTT,CASSLIAGAAGTDTQYF
few,TRBJ1-5,15,NA,TRBV20-1,TGCAGTGCTAGACGGTACAGAAACCGTAATCAGCCCCAGCATTTT,CSARRYRNRNQPQHF
many,TRBJ2-1,13,TRBD2,TRBV7-2,TGTGCCAGCAGCTTAGTCTGGGGGGGTGAGCAGTTCTTC,CASSLVWGGEQFF
NA,TRBJ1-2,13,NA,TRBV12-3/TRBV12-4,TGTGCCAGCAGTTCGGAGCAGGCCTATGGCTACACCTTC,CASSSEQAYGYTF
NA,TRBJ2-4,11,TRBD1,TRBV20-1,TGCAGTGCTGGGGGACAGGCCATTCAGTACTTC,CSAGGQAIQYF
NA,TRBJ2-7,15,TRBD1,TRBV10-3,TGTGCCATCAGTGAAACTGACAGGGGTTCCTACGAGCAGTACTTC,CAISETDRGSYEQYF
few,TRBJ2-5,16,TRBD2,TRBV5-1,TGCGCCAGCAGCTTGTTTGCGGGGGGCCTCCAAGAGACCCAGTACTTC,CASSLFAGGLQETQYF
NA,TRBJ1-1,14,TRBD1,TRBV6-1,TGTGCCAGCACTAGACAGGGGGGTACTCCTGAAGCTTTCTTT,CASTRQGGTPEAFF
NA,TRBJ2-3,18,TRBD2,TRBV12-3/TRBV12-4,TGTGCCAGCAGCGCTCGGCACAGAGCGGGGGGCCGCACAGATGCGCAGTATTTT,CASSARHRAGGRTDAQYF
NA,TRBJ2-1,18,TRBD2,TRBV5-1,TGCGCCAGCAGTCGGGGGACTAGCGGACTGGGCTTCTACAATGAGCAGCTCTTC,CASSRGTSGLGFYNEQLF
few,TRBJ2-1,15,NA,TRBV14,TGTGCCAGCAGCGAAGGACAGTACTCCTACAATGAGCAGTTCTTC,CASSEGQYSYNEQFF
few,TRBJ2-7,16,TRBD2,TRBV4-2,TGTGCCAGCAGCCGCGCAACTAGCGGGGGGATCTACGAGCAGTACTTC,CASSRATSGGIYEQYF
few,TRBJ1-5,17,TRBD1,TRBV28,TGTGCCAGCAGTCCGACCCCTTGGACAGGGAGGAATCAGCCCCAGCATTTT,CASSPTPWTGRNQPQHF
few,TRBJ2-5,12,NA,TRBV7-9,TGTGCCAGCAGCTTAGTTCGAGGGGGCCAGTACTTC,CASSLVRGGQYF
NA,TRBJ1-1,14,NA,TRBV20-1,TGCAGTGCTAGAGTAGAACTCCTGAACACTGAAGCTCTCTTT,CSARVELLNTEALF
few,TRBJ2-3,20,TRBD2,TRBV7-7,TGTGCCAGCAGCTCAAGAAAGACTAGCGGGAAGGAAACCAGCACAGATACGCAGTATTTT,CASSSRKTSGKETSTDTQYF
NA,TRBJ2-5,12,NA,TRBV14,TGTACCAGCAGCCAAGATATCGGGACCCAGTACTTC,CTSSQDIGTQYF
NA,TRBJ2-6,16,NA,TRBV6-1,TGTGCCAGCAGTCCAGCGACAGCCGCTGGGGCCAACGTCCTGACTTTC,CASSPATAAGANVLTF
NA,TRBJ2-3,16,NA,TRBV4-2,TGTGCCAGCAGCTCCCTGTCGCCCAGGAACACAGATACGCAGTATTTT,CASSSLSPRNTDTQYF
NA,TRBJ2-7,16,NA,TRBV12-3/TRBV12-4,TGTGCCAGCAGTCCACGGACTGTCCCAAGCACCTACGAGCAGTACTTC,CASSPRTVPSTYEQYF
NA,TRBJ2-3,17,TRBD2,TRBV5-1,TGCGCCAGCAGCGCTCTAGCGGGAGGGCCTAGCACAGATACGCAGTATTTT,CASSALAGGPSTDTQYF
NA,TRBJ1-1,14,NA,TRBV25-1,TGTGCCAGCAGTGAATACCCCCAGGGGACTGAAGCTTTCTTT,CASSEYPQGTEAFF